This is a list of T cell receptor beta chains from one sample in a study of CD8+ T cells in alopecia areata. Assay used: immunoSEQ multiplex PCR; TCRdb lists only in-frame clones, some missing. The repertoire consists of some 220,000 clones, with less than 75% occurring once and the leading ten covering roughly 1.6%. The material sequenced was CD4+ T cells sorted from blood, taken at week 4, from a patient treated with tofacitinib. These receptors originate from a human donor with alopecia areata. Each CDR3 is given with its conserved first and last residue. The order of the fields is V gene, CDR3 protein.

TRBV10-3	CAISEQGLYEQYF
TRBV7-8	CASSSDPSSYNEQFF
TRBV27	CASRPQGGRGNYGYTF
TRBV6-1	CASSEWGAGYTEAFF
TRBV29-1	CSVEGRLSQETQYF
TRBV25-1	CATRQGLSYNEQFF
TRBV7-9	CASSLAVETQYF
TRBV25-1	CATAGGGGYTF
TRBV29-1	CSGRSGANVLTF
TRBV12-5	CASGFMRSTGELFF
TRBV19	CASSINRGADTQYF
TRBV18	CASSRVEAGELFF
TRBV7-2	CASSFAGGPDEQYF
TRBV6-5	CATGDSSYGYTF
TRBV11-2	CASSPRSGSRLYEQFF
TRBV15	CATSRDLDQGGVQNGELFF
TRBV27	CASSNRGVTDTQYF
TRBV2	CASSLDGGSQGEKLFF